The next 6 T cell receptor beta chains were all read from a single sample in a study of blood T cells in healthy people across ages. The authors ran a second PCR of about 7 to 12 cycles using a sample-barcoded 5' primer and a J-beta primer mix. TCRdb analysed the 5' RACE reads with MiXCR anew, one entry per CDR3 protein. Seen here are over 600,000 distinct CDR3 sequences, 40% to 45% observed once, and the top ten hold approximately 29%. Sequencing was done on a sample of blood. The receptors originated from a man at least 80 years old in good health.

This clonotype was counted only a few times. The V call is TRBV11-2, the J call TRBJ2-5; TRBD2 matches at 11 bases. The germline V gene has CDR1 SGHAT and CDR2 FQNNGV. The CDR3 length is 17 residues. J was trimmed by 11 bases and V by 7 bases; bases with no gene match: 21. The CDR3 coding sequence is TGTGCCAGCACGTCCCTTAAAACTAGCGGGAGACGAAATGAGCAGTACTTC. Protein sequence: CASTSLKTSGRRNEQYF.

The CDR3 protein is CASLDRANQPQHF. The CDR3 DNA is TGTGCCAGTCTTGACAGGGCCAACCAGCCCCAGCATTTT. The V and J genes are TRBV6-6 and TRBJ1-5, with 7 positions matching TRBD1. The CDR3 totals 13 residues. Trimming cost V 9 bases and J 7 bases; bases outside gene matches: 9. Germline assignment: CDR1 MNHNY and CDR2 SVGAGI (reference sequence).

There are many counts of this clonotype. The chain uses TRBV20-1 and TRBJ1-1, with 9 bases aligning to TRBD1. Germline CDR1 DFQATT, CDR2 SNEGSKA (reference sequence). CDR3 size: 16 residues. Trimming at V came to 5 bases and at J to 0 bases, leaving 10 bases not matched to a gene. CDR3 in amino acids: CSADPADRGMNTEAFF. The CDR3 DNA reads as TGCAGTGCTGACCCGGCGGACAGGGGAATGAACACTGAAGCTTTCTTT.

As concerns this clonotype: The junction departs from germline at one end; a sequencing error may be responsible. The gene calls are TRBV7-2 and TRBJ2-7; 8 nucleotides match TRBD2. CDR1 and CDR2 from the germline V gene are SGHTA and FQGNSA. There are 17 residues in the CDR3. The CDR3 loop is CAGSQGHSGGIRYEQYF. The CDR3 DNA is TGTGCCGGCAGCCAGGGCCACAGCGGGGGCATTCGATACGAGCAGTACTTC.

This clonotype has just a few counts. The chain is built from TRBV18 and TRBJ2-5; no clear D gene. Germline CDR1 is KGHSH and CDR2 is LQKENI. The CDR3 covers 15 residues. V was pared by 0 bases and J by 4 bases, with 12 bases between. CDR3 nucleotides: TGTGCCAGCTCACCACCGGGGTCAGGAGTAGAGACCCAGTACTTC. Its protein is CASSPPGSGVETQYF.

This clonotype was picked up many times. The chain is built from TRBV7-2 and TRBJ2-7; D is unresolved. The CDR3 sequence is 14 residues long. Germline V CDR1 and CDR2: SGHTA, FQGNSA. The V end lost 4 bases, the J end lost 3 bases, and 13 bases lay between the germline ends. CDR3 DNA: TGTGCCAGCAGCTCCTCTGCAGGTCACTACGAGCAGTACTTC. Translated, it gives CASSSSAGHYEQYF.